The 15 T cell receptor beta chains in this list originate from one sample, sequenced in a study of shared clonotypes between healthy human individuals. The repertoire was sequenced with immunoSEQ multiplex PCR; TCRdb's copy has only in-frame clones and lacks some. The repertoire holds approximately 2.5 million clones, with roughly 92% as singletons. The sample consisted of naive CD4+ T cells sorted from blood. Subset meaning: CD45RA+ positively selected. The receptors shown here come from a man younger than 35 in good health.

This chain connects TRBV10-1 to TRBJ1-2; no clear D. CDR1 and CDR2 (germline): WNHNN, SYGVQD (reference sequence). V shed 3 bases and J shed 4 bases, with 9 bases lying between them. CDR3 length equals 13 residues. This CDR3 reads CASSDGVSYGYTF. The DNA for the CDR3 is TGCGCCAGCAGTGACGGGGTGAGCTATGGCTACACCTTC.

This chain connects TRBV27 to TRBJ1-1; D is perhaps TRBD1 (6 bases). Trimming removed 4 bases from V and 4 bases from J, with 13 bases in between. Germline V CDR1 and CDR2: MNHEY, SMNVEV (reference sequence). This CDR3 spans 14 amino acids. The CDR3 region is CASSYRERVTEAFF. In DNA form, the CDR3 reads TGTGCCAGCAGTTACAGGGAAAGGGTCACTGAAGCTTTCTTT.

The chain couples TRBV4-2 to TRBJ2-3; D remains ambiguous. Trimming took off 1 base at V and 0 bases at J, with 11 bases between the two ends. Germline V gene lookup returns CDR1 LGHNA and CDR2 YNFKEQ. The CDR3 sequence is 16 residues long. The CDR3 reads CASSQGGLPSTDTQYF. The CDR3 DNA reads TGTGCCAGCAGCCAAGGAGGCCTGCCCAGCACAGATACGCAGTATTTT.

Comments on this clone: This sample includes further DNA sequences coding for the same CDR3. The chain combines TRBV5-4 with TRBJ2-2, with TRBD1 matching 8 bases. Germline CDR1 SGHNT, CDR2 YYREEE (reference sequence). V lost 5 bases to trimming and J lost 1 base; unmatched junction nucleotides: 4. This CDR3 region has 15 residues. CDR3 bases: TGTGCCAGCAGTTCCGGGACAGGGAACACCGGGGAGCTGTTTTTT. Its protein is CASSSGTGNTGELFF.

The chain carries TRBV4-3 and TRBJ2-7, with a tentative D call TRBD1 (7 bases). V lost 1 base to trimming and J lost 0 bases, with 16 bases between them. The CDR3 loop spans 17 amino acids. Germline loops: CDR1 LGHNA, CDR2 YSLEER. The CDR3 DNA reads as TGCGCCAGCAGCCAAGGAGCCTACAGGGGAGGCTCCTACGAGCAGTACTTC. It is translated as CASSQGAYRGGSYEQYF.

The CDR3 bases are TGTGCCAGAAGCTTAGGACAGATCCTTAACTATGGCTACACCTTC. Amino acids: CARSLGQILNYGYTF. J is TRBJ1-2 and V is TRBV5-3; TRBD1 might be the D (6 bases). TRBV5-3 is sorted into the ORF group, with uncertain function. CDR3 size: 15 residues. V was pared by 2 bases and J by 1 base, with 12 bases between.

V and J are TRBV7-9 and TRBJ2-2; TRBD1 is a possible D gene (6 bases). Looked up from germline, CDR1 is SEHNR and CDR2 is FQNEAQ (reference sequence). The CDR3 has 19 residues. Deletions cut 4 bases from V and 1 base from J, with 22 bases between. The CDR3 reads CASSSTTGEHIKNTGELFF. CDR3 DNA sequence: TGTGCCAGCAGCTCTACGACAGGAGAACACATTAAGAACACCGGGGAGCTGTTTTTT.

About this clone: This specimen includes other DNA sequences encoding the same CDR3. The chain couples TRBV5-1 to TRBJ2-3; D gene uncertain. The CDR3 loop spans 12 amino acids. V was pared by 0 bases and J by 6 bases, with 5 bases between. CDR1 and CDR2 from the germline V gene are SGHRS and YFSETQ. CDR3 in DNA: TGCGCCAGCAGCTTGGCACCGGATACGCAGTATTTT. This sequence encodes CASSLAPDTQYF.

This clone appeared a single time. The chain employs TRBV5-4 and TRBJ1-1; D may be TRBD1 (5 bases). Trimming took 2 bases from V and 1 from J, leaving 9 bases between them. Germline V gene sequence: CDR1 SGHNT, CDR2 YYREEE (reference sequence). There are 14 residues in the CDR3. As DNA, the CDR3 is TGTGCCAGCAGCTTAAGGGACGGGAACACTGAAGCTTTCTTT. This codes for CASSLRDGNTEAFF.

V and J are TRBV29-1 and TRBJ2-1; D gene uncertain. CDR3 size: 12 residues. The V and J ends lost 6 bases and 8 bases respectively, with 14 bases between them. Germline assignment: CDR1 SQVTM and CDR2 ANQGSEA. CDR3 sequence (DNA): TGCAGCGTCGTCCTTGACCGGGATGAGCAGTTCTTC. Protein sequence: CSVVLDRDEQFF.

This clone was recorded only once. This chain links TRBV5-1 with TRBJ2-7, with D possibly TRBD2 on 6 matching bases. Germline V gene lookup returns CDR1 SGHRS and CDR2 YFSETQ. Deletions cut 3 bases from V and 6 bases from J, with 16 bases between. This CDR3 contains 14 residues. The CDR3 sequence is CASSSSGEWGEQYF. DNA for the CDR3: TGCGCCAGCAGCTCGTCGGGGGAGTGGGGCGAGCAGTACTTC.

The CDR3 is CASRSGSSYEQYF. The CDR3 DNA reads TGTGCCAGCAGATCGGGGAGCTCCTACGAGCAGTACTTC. The rearrangement uses TRBV5-6 and TRBJ2-7; tentatively, D is TRBD2 (5 bases). Trimming cost V 5 bases and J 0 bases, with 9 bases left between them. This CDR3 region has 13 residues. CDR1 is SGHDT and CDR2 is YYEEEE in the germline V gene.

The rearrangement links TRBV30 to TRBJ2-6; D may be TRBD2 (5 bases). The CDR3 spans 15 residues. Germline CDR1 is GTSNPN and CDR2 is SVGIG (reference sequence). Trimming took 4 bases from V and 2 from J, leaving 12 bases between them. CDR3 in DNA: TGTGCCTGGAACCCGGTGAGGGCTGGGGCCAACGTCCTGACTTTC. It yields the protein CAWNPVRAGANVLTF.

About this clone: This sample also contains other DNA sequences that code for the same CDR3. The V gene is TRBV9, the J gene TRBJ1-1; D is perhaps TRBD1 (6 bases). Germline V gene data show CDR1 as SGDLS and CDR2 as YYNGEE. V dropped 4 bases and J dropped 2 bases, with 9 bases sitting between them. This CDR3 contains 13 residues. CDR3 DNA sequence: TGTGCCAGCAGCCTACAGGGAAACACTGAAGCTTTCTTT. Amino acids: CASSLQGNTEAFF.

The chain couples TRBV7-2 to TRBJ1-6; 7 positions agree with TRBD1. CDR1 and CDR2 (germline): SGHTA, FQGNSA. This CDR3 has 15 residues. V was pared by 1 base and J by 8 bases, with 5 bases of the junction left unmatched. The CDR3 nucleotides read TGTGCCAGCAGCTTAGTAACAGGGGCGGATTCACCCCTCCACTTT. Amino acid sequence: CASSLVTGADSPLHF.